These 5 T cell receptor beta chains came from one sample sequenced in a study of Graves' ophthalmopathy and Graves' hyperthyroidism. Amplification targeted the TCR beta CDR3 regions, with RNA transcripts as the source material. The library came from an HTBI-primed first-round RT-PCR and a second-round multiplex PCR. TCRdb itself ran the multiplex PCR reads through MiXCR, one entry per CDR3 protein. The sample records roughly 300,000 distinct CDR3 sequences, roughly 17% being singletons. Sequencing used peripheral blood. These receptors were taken from an adult man with Graves' ophthalmopathy.

This clonotype has just a few counts. This rearrangement joins TRBV11-2 to TRBJ2-7; 9 bases match TRBD1. There are 15 residues in the CDR3. V lost 4 bases, J lost 6 bases, and 10 bases stayed unmatched. Germline V gene lookup returns CDR1 SGHAT and CDR2 FQNNGV. CDR3 protein: CASSSSGQGRAEQYF. The CDR3 DNA follows: TGTGCCAGCAGCTCATCGGGACAGGGAAGGGCCGAGCAGTACTTC.

This clonotype was seen a single time. The V call is TRBV7-2, the J call TRBJ1-1; tentative D call: TRBD1 (5 bases). V dropped 5 bases and J dropped 0 bases, with 13 bases sitting between them. The CDR3 has 15 amino acids. Germline V gene lookup returns CDR1 SGHTA and CDR2 FQGNSA. For the CDR3, the DNA is TGTGCCAGCAGCCCAGGGTCCTATGTGAACACTGAAGCTTTCTTT. Protein product: CASSPGSYVNTEAFF.

This clonotype was observed many times. This chain joins TRBV7-9 and TRBJ1-5, with D hard to call. The germline V gene has CDR1 SEHNR and CDR2 FQNEAQ (reference sequence). V was pared by 7 bases and J by 7 bases, with 14 bases between. The CDR3 loop spans 13 amino acids. This CDR3 is CASNRDGDQPQHF. CDR3 DNA: TGTGCCAGCAACCGCGACGGTGACCAGCCCCAGCATTTT.

There are many counts of this clonotype. The gene calls are TRBV20-1 and TRBJ2-7, with 11 bases lining up with TRBD2. Trimming took 6 bases from V and 3 from J; bases not matched to a gene: 13. Per the germline V gene, CDR1 is DFQATT and CDR2 is SNEGSKA (reference sequence). CDR3 length: 16 residues. CDR3 coding DNA: TGCAGTGCAAGAACCCATACTAGCGGGAGTGTCTACGAGCAGTACTTC. Protein: CSARTHTSGSVYEQYF.

This clonotype came up many times. The V call is TRBV12-3 or TRBV12-4, the J call TRBJ2-7, with 7 bases aligning to TRBD1. This CDR3 is 14 amino acids long. V was pared by 6 bases and J by 0 bases, with 5 bases of the junction left unmatched. This CDR3 is CASRPDRNSYEQYF. The CDR3 DNA sequence: TGTGCCAGCAGACCGGACAGGAACTCCTACGAGCAGTACTTC.